The present T cell receptor (beta chain) was sequenced within a study of T cells in Graves' hyperthyroidism and ophthalmopathy. Regarding the study as a whole: Stable hyperthyroidism was told apart from ophthalmopathy by a model built on 13 V-J features. Peripheral blood also featured most of the thyroid clonotypes expanded above 0.001.

RNA transcripts gave rise to amplified TCR beta CDR3 regions. When the TCR CDR3 underwent first-round RT-PCR, the HTBI primer set was used. Using its own MiXCR run on the multiplex PCR reads, TCRdb lists one record per CDR3 protein. The profile shows about 280,000 distinct CDR3 sequences, 25% to 30% of them singletons. Deletions cut 2 bases from V and 2 bases from J, with 13 bases between. Per the germline V gene, CDR1 is MDHEN and CDR2 is SYDVKM. CDR3 length: 15 residues. Details on this clonotype: Its antigen is undetermined.

It was uncontrolled infection, other autoimmune disease, pregnancy or lactation that excluded patients. Sample: blood. The J gene is TRBJ2-7, the V gene TRBV28; D not certain. The TCR comes from a man aged 40-50 years with Graves' hyperthyroidism that later progressed to Graves' ophthalmopathy. The CDR3 bases are TGTGCCAGCAGTTTAAGGACGGCTGATACCTACGAGCAGTACTTC. It specifies CASSLRTADTYEQYF.